This is a list of T cell receptor beta chains from one sample in a study of T-cell reconstitution after alpha-beta-depleted transplantation in children. In TCRdb, the PCR reads were re-called with MiXCR into one record per CDR3 protein. The table has 420,000 or so distinct CDR3 sequences, roughly a tenth seen once. Material: PBMCs from the stem cell graft donor, obtained from the stem cell graft. These receptor sequences come from a human donor who donated a stem cell graft to a child with acute myeloid leukemia. Each CDR3 is given with its conserved first and last residue. Each record gives: D gene, V gene, clone size, J gene, CDR3 protein, CDR3 DNA. A D gene is named only where the DNA matches it firmly. Only part of the rows carry a size: once, few, many, or a class if the clone is expanded.

d_gene: NA
v_gene: TRBV7-9
abundance: many
j_gene: TRBJ2-2
CDR3aa: CASSLWGNTGELFF
CDR3nt: TGTGCCAGCAGCTTATGGGGGAACACCGGGGAGCTGTTTTTT

d_gene: NA
v_gene: TRBV7-2
abundance: NA
j_gene: TRBJ1-4
CDR3aa: CASSLAGSTNEKLFF
CDR3nt: TGTGCCAGCAGCTTAGCGGGATCAACTAATGAAAAACTGTTTTTT

d_gene: NA
v_gene: TRBV25-1
abundance: NA
j_gene: TRBJ2-1
CDR3aa: CASTTQGEYWSYNEQFF
CDR3nt: TGTGCCAGCACCACTCAGGGTGAGTATTGGTCCTACAATGAGCAGTTCTTC

d_gene: TRBD1
v_gene: TRBV14
abundance: many
j_gene: TRBJ2-7
CDR3aa: CASSRGTDAYEQYF
CDR3nt: TGTGCCAGCAGCCGAGGGACAGACGCCTACGAGCAGTACTTC

d_gene: TRBD2
v_gene: TRBV20-1
abundance: NA
j_gene: TRBJ2-1
CDR3aa: CSATGLAGGSGNEQFF
CDR3nt: TGCAGTGCCACAGGACTAGCGGGAGGATCGGGCAATGAGCAGTTCTTC

d_gene: TRBD2
v_gene: TRBV29-1
abundance: few
j_gene: TRBJ2-1
CDR3aa: CSVEGRASGTLKEQFF
CDR3nt: TGCAGCGTTGAAGGGAGGGCTAGCGGGACCCTGAAGGAGCAGTTCTTC

d_gene: TRBD1
v_gene: TRBV20-1
abundance: few
j_gene: TRBJ1-2
CDR3aa: CSAPDRGTNYGYTF
CDR3nt: TGCAGTGCTCCAGACAGGGGCACGAACTATGGCTACACCTTC

d_gene: NA
v_gene: TRBV12-3/TRBV12-4
abundance: many
j_gene: TRBJ1-3
CDR3aa: CASRPTFSGNTIYF
CDR3nt: TGTGCCAGCAGGCCCACCTTCTCTGGAAACACCATATATTTT

d_gene: NA
v_gene: TRBV7-6
abundance: few
j_gene: TRBJ1-6
CDR3aa: CASSPQTGPNSPLHF
CDR3nt: TGTGCCAGCAGCCCCCAGACAGGTCCGAATTCACCCCTCCACTTT

d_gene: NA
v_gene: TRBV20-1
abundance: NA
j_gene: TRBJ1-2
CDR3aa: CSASRGGRDGYTF
CDR3nt: TGCAGTGCTAGTCGGGGGGGGCGCGATGGCTACACCTTC

d_gene: TRBD2
v_gene: TRBV20-1
abundance: many
j_gene: TRBJ2-1
CDR3aa: CNEGRENYNEQFF
CDR3nt: TGCAACGAAGGGCGGGAGAACTACAATGAGCAGTTCTTC

d_gene: NA
v_gene: TRBV6-5
abundance: NA
j_gene: TRBJ1-5
CDR3aa: CASSYDYSNQPQHF
CDR3nt: TGTGCCAGCAGTTACGACTATAGCAATCAGCCCCAGCATTTT

d_gene: NA
v_gene: TRBV3-1
abundance: few
j_gene: TRBJ2-5
CDR3aa: CASSPHSETETQYF
CDR3nt: TGTGCCAGCAGCCCCCACTCGGAAACTGAGACCCAGTACTTC

d_gene: TRBD1
v_gene: TRBV12-3/TRBV12-4
abundance: NA
j_gene: TRBJ1-5
CDR3aa: CASSARQGSRNQPQHF
CDR3nt: TGTGCCAGCAGTGCGCGACAGGGGTCCCGCAATCAGCCCCAGCATTTT

d_gene: NA
v_gene: TRBV5-1
abundance: many
j_gene: TRBJ2-3
CDR3aa: CASSLDRGTDTQYF
CDR3nt: TGCGCCAGCAGCCTGGACAGAGGAACAGATACGCAGTATTTT

d_gene: NA
v_gene: TRBV5-1
abundance: many
j_gene: TRBJ2-2
CDR3aa: CASSIQTGMNTGELFF
CDR3nt: TGCGCCAGCAGCATACAGACAGGAATGAACACCGGGGAGCTGTTTTTT

d_gene: TRBD1
v_gene: TRBV20-1
abundance: many
j_gene: TRBJ2-5
CDR3aa: CSASSGGQETQYF
CDR3nt: TGCAGTGCTAGTTCAGGGGGCCAAGAGACCCAGTACTTC

d_gene: NA
v_gene: TRBV12-3/TRBV12-4
abundance: few
j_gene: TRBJ1-2
CDR3aa: CASSLFLGNYGYTF
CDR3nt: TGTGCCAGCAGTTTATTCCTAGGGAACTATGGCTACACCTTC

d_gene: NA
v_gene: TRBV5-1
abundance: many
j_gene: TRBJ1-5
CDR3aa: CASSLESNQPQHF
CDR3nt: TGCGCCAGCAGCTTGGAGAGCAATCAGCCCCAGCATTTT

d_gene: NA
v_gene: TRBV5-1
abundance: few
j_gene: TRBJ1-1
CDR3aa: CASRWEGVNTEAFF
CDR3nt: TGCGCCAGCAGGTGGGAGGGCGTGAACACTGAAGCTTTCTTT

d_gene: NA
v_gene: TRBV7-2
abundance: NA
j_gene: TRBJ2-7
CDR3aa: CASSLEVSVAYEQYF
CDR3nt: TGTGCCAGCAGCTTAGAGGTTAGCGTTGCCTACGAGCAGTACTTC

d_gene: TRBD2
v_gene: TRBV4-2
abundance: few
j_gene: TRBJ2-1
CDR3aa: CASRSLAGGPNEQFF
CDR3nt: TGTGCCAGCAGATCTCTAGCGGGAGGACCCAATGAGCAGTTCTTC

d_gene: TRBD1
v_gene: TRBV7-9
abundance: few
j_gene: TRBJ1-4
CDR3aa: CASRNPGGNNEKLFF
CDR3nt: TGTGCCAGCAGGAACCCAGGGGGTAATAATGAAAAACTGTTTTTT

d_gene: TRBD1
v_gene: TRBV7-2
abundance: few
j_gene: TRBJ2-1
CDR3aa: CASSSVTGTGRTEQFF
CDR3nt: TGTGCCAGCAGCTCTGTCACCGGGACAGGGCGAACTGAGCAGTTCTTC

d_gene: NA
v_gene: TRBV6-1
abundance: few
j_gene: TRBJ2-1
CDR3aa: CASSEFPRSSYNEQFF
CDR3nt: TGTGCCAGCAGTGAATTCCCTCGGAGCTCCTACAATGAGCAGTTCTTC

d_gene: NA
v_gene: TRBV30
abundance: NA
j_gene: TRBJ2-5
CDR3aa: CAWSVVAGTSRSETQYF
CDR3nt: TGTGCCTGGAGTGTGGTTGCGGGGACCTCAAGGTCGGAGACCCAGTACTTC

d_gene: NA
v_gene: TRBV4-1
abundance: many
j_gene: TRBJ2-1
CDR3aa: CASSQVTGGGNEQFF
CDR3nt: TGCGCCAGCAGCCAAGTAACAGGGGGGGGCAATGAGCAGTTCTTC

d_gene: NA
v_gene: TRBV29-1
abundance: NA
j_gene: TRBJ1-1
CDR3aa: CSVVTPGTEAFF
CDR3nt: TGCAGCGTTGTGACCCCGGGCACTGAAGCTTTCTTT

d_gene: NA
v_gene: TRBV10-3
abundance: NA
j_gene: TRBJ2-3
CDR3aa: CAISVGSHTDTQYF
CDR3nt: TGTGCCATCAGTGTGGGTTCGCACACAGATACGCAGTATTTT

d_gene: NA
v_gene: TRBV14
abundance: few
j_gene: TRBJ1-3
CDR3aa: CASSQAPGTGNTIYF
CDR3nt: TGTGCCAGCAGCCAAGCTCCGGGAACAGGAAACACCATATATTTT

d_gene: NA
v_gene: TRBV5-5
abundance: few
j_gene: TRBJ2-1
CDR3aa: CASSWLGKNEQFF
CDR3nt: TGTGCCAGCAGTTGGCTGGGGAAGAATGAGCAGTTCTTC

d_gene: NA
v_gene: TRBV5-6
abundance: medium-sized
j_gene: TRBJ2-2
CDR3aa: CASSLSPGLSNTGELFF
CDR3nt: TGTGCCAGCAGCTTGTCCCCGGGCCTCTCGAACACCGGGGAGCTGTTTTTT